This T cell receptor (beta chain) was captured by sequencing in a study of T cell responses to AZD1222 COVID-19 vaccine. This clone was seen only once. The repertoire was sequenced with immunoSEQ multiplex PCR; TCRdb's copy has only in-frame clones and lacks some. The sample includes about 180,000 clones, about 86% of them seen just once. The receptor was isolated from an adult in good health. The sample was peripheral blood, taken on day 0 of AZD1222 vaccination.

Here the CDR3 DNA reads TGTGCCAGCAGCTTAAATCCCGGACTCCGGGATCAGCCCCAGCATTTT. Translated, it gives CASSLNPGLRDQPQHF. The rearrangement links TRBV2 to TRBJ1-5; D is unresolved. Germline V lookup: CDR1 SNHLY, CDR2 FYNNEI. Trimming took 6 bases from V and 5 from J, leaving 20 bases between them. CDR3 length: 16 amino acids.